This passage covers 19 T cell receptor beta chains from one sample sequenced in a study of radiation and T cells in renal cell carcinoma. Documented time point: blood 4 weeks post-SBRT, at nephrectomy. Indicated treatment: 15 Gy SBRT to primary tumor, nephrectomy 4 weeks later. Libraries were prepared by immunoSEQ multiplex PCR; TCRdb keeps only in-frame clonotypes and omits some of them. Of fewer than 85,000 clones in the sample, roughly nine tenths were seen once. Sequencing used blood, obtained from a patient whose treatment included radiotherapy and nephrectomy. The receptors stem from a woman in her seventies with renal cell carcinoma.

This clone is a singleton in its sample. The chain links TRBV5-1 to TRBJ1-4; TRBD1 aligns across 7 bases. Germline lookup yields CDR1 SGHRS and CDR2 YFSETQ. V was pared by 2 bases and J by 4 bases, with 5 bases of the junction left unmatched. This CDR3 contains 15 residues. The CDR3 loop is CASSFLGDSNEKLFF. DNA of the CDR3: TGCGCCAGCAGCTTCCTGGGGGACAGTAATGAAAAACTGTTTTTT.

This clone occurred a few times. The conserved phenylalanine or tryptophan normally closing the CDR3 is absent here, so this likely arose from a read error. No DNA is shown, since the ends of the CDR3 on it are uncertain; the CDR3 is the one TCRdb lists. The V and J genes are TRBV28 and TRBJ1-1; the D call in the table, TRBD1, was not verified against the DNA. Germline values: CDR1 MDHEN, CDR2 SYDVKM. The CDR3 region is 12 residues in length, termini included. The CDR3 is CASSRQGARLAN.

The chain carries TRBV2 and TRBJ1-1; 12 nucleotides match TRBD1. CDR1 and CDR2 (germline): SNHLY, FYNNEI. The CDR3 spans 16 residues. V lost 6 bases and J lost 0; bases outside the gene matches: 5. CDR3: CASSGTGGSVNTEAFF. In DNA, the CDR3 is TGTGCCAGCAGCGGGACAGGGGGCAGTGTGAACACTGAAGCTTTCTTT.

The chain couples TRBV7-9 to TRBJ2-7, with TRBD2 identical over 14 bases. The CDR3 has 16 amino acids. J lost 3 bases, V lost 3 bases, and 4 bases had no gene match. Germline V gene data show CDR1 as SEHNR and CDR2 as FQNEAQ (reference sequence). The CDR3 loop is CASSLLTSGGGYEQYF. Here the CDR3 DNA reads TGTGCCAGCAGCTTGCTGACTAGCGGGGGGGGCTACGAGCAGTACTTC.

This clone was seen just once. The chain combines TRBV9 with TRBJ2-5; TRBD1 aligns across 7 bases. The CDR3 is made up of 14 amino acids. CDR1 and CDR2 from the germline V gene are SGDLS and YYNGEE. The V and J ends lost 3 bases and 2 bases, in that order; junction bases with no gene match: 4. In nucleotides, the CDR3 is TGTGCCAGCAGCGCACAGGGGTGGCAAGAGACCCAGTACTTC. As protein: CASSAQGWQETQYF.

Only a few counts were recorded for this clone. The chain has TRBV11-3 and TRBJ2-1; no firm D call. Trimming stripped 4 bases from V and 0 bases from J, with 10 bases between. From germline, CDR1 is SGHNT and CDR2 YENEEA. The CDR3 is 15 residues long. CDR3 region: CASSSDPASYNEQFF. In DNA, the CDR3 is TGTGCCAGCAGCTCAGATCCGGCCTCCTACAATGAGCAGTTCTTC. Looking up the rest from reference TRBV11-3 and TRBJ2-1 gives the full variable domain: EAGVVQSPRYKIIEKKQPVAFWCNPISGHNTLYWYLQNLGQGPELLIRYENEEAVDDSQLPKDRFSAERLKGVDSTLKIQPAELGDSAVYLCASSSDPASYNEQFFGPGTRLTVL.

The gene calls are TRBV29-1 and TRBJ2-1; perhaps D is TRBD1 or TRBD2 (5 bases each). The V gene's germline CDR1 is SQVTM and CDR2 ANQGSEA. The CDR3 consists of 12 residues. V lost 6 bases and J lost 8, with 14 bases in between. CDR3 residues: CSVLKRGDEQFF. CDR3 coding DNA: TGCAGCGTCCTAAAGAGGGGCGATGAGCAGTTCTTC.

J is TRBJ2-7 and V is TRBV7-2; D remains ambiguous. Trimming stripped 4 bases from V and 5 bases from J, with 18 bases between. Germline V lookup: CDR1 SGHTA, CDR2 FQGNSA. The CDR3 is 15 residues long. The CDR3 bases are TGTGCCAGCAGCTCGGCGAAAGGGCGCCTCAACGAGCAGTACTTC. Translation gives CASSSAKGRLNEQYF.

This clone appeared a few times. This chain uses TRBV5-1 with TRBJ1-5; 9 nucleotides line up with TRBD1. With V trimmed by 4 bases and J by 6 bases, 8 bases remained unmatched. Germline CDR1 reads SGHRS; CDR2 reads YFSETQ. This CDR3 region has 15 residues. This CDR3 is CASSIGTGRSQPQHF. CDR3 sequence (DNA): TGCGCCAGCAGCATAGGGACAGGGAGGTCTCAGCCCCAGCATTTT.

This chain connects TRBV28 to TRBJ1-1; D uncertain. The CDR3 runs 15 residues. CDR1 MDHEN and CDR2 SYDVKM come from the germline V gene. V shed 3 bases and J shed 3 bases, with 14 bases lying between them. CDR3 loop: CASSLGTTQYTEAFF. Written as DNA, the CDR3 is TGTGCCAGCAGTTTGGGAACAACCCAATACACTGAAGCTTTCTTT.

The genes are TRBV7-9 and TRBJ1-2, with 10 positions matching TRBD1. V was pared by 0 bases and J by 8 bases, with 6 bases of the junction left unmatched. The V gene's germline CDR1 is SEHNR and CDR2 FQNEAQ (reference sequence). The CDR3 contains 15 residues. DNA of the CDR3: TGTGCCAGCAGCTTAGCCGGGACAGGGGTCAACGGCTACACCTTC. Translation gives CASSLAGTGVNGYTF.

The CDR3 is CASSVEAGWMNTEAFF. The CDR3 region has the DNA TGTGCCAGCAGCGTGGAGGCAGGGTGGATGAACACTGAAGCTTTCTTT. The chain uses TRBV5-6 and TRBJ1-1, with a weak D call TRBD1 (5 bases). CDR3 length equals 16 residues. Germline CDR1 is SGHDT and CDR2 is YYEEEE. V lost 4 bases and J lost 0, with 16 bases in between.

The CDR3 DNA reads as TGTGCCAGCAGTACTGAACGCTCCTACGAGCAGTACTTC. It translates to CASSTERSYEQYF. The chain recombines TRBV6-1 with TRBJ2-7, with D unclear. Germline V gene data show CDR1 as MNHNS and CDR2 as SASEGT. V was trimmed by 5 bases and J by 0 bases, leaving 8 bases between them. This CDR3 has 13 residues.

This chain's CDR3 is CASSLSLAGGPTDTQYF. The CDR3, as DNA: TGCGCCAGCAGCTTGTCACTAGCGGGGGGCCCCACAGATACGCAGTATTTT. The chain recombines TRBV5-1 with TRBJ2-3, with 12 bases aligning to TRBD2. Germline V gene sequence: CDR1 SGHRS, CDR2 YFSETQ. This CDR3 has 17 amino acids. Trimming cost V 1 base and J 2 bases; bases outside gene matches: 5.

This chain joins TRBV7-2 and TRBJ2-6; TRBD1 matches 9 bases. The CDR3 is 19 amino acids. The germline gives CDR1 SGHTA, CDR2 FQGNSA. V shed 4 bases, J shed 0 bases, and the junction held 10 bases outside the gene matches. CDR3 nucleotides: TGTGCCAGCAGCTCCCCAGACAGGGGGGCCCTCTCTGGGGCCAACGTCCTGACTTTC. It is translated as CASSSPDRGALSGANVLTF.

The V and J genes are TRBV28 and TRBJ2-7; TRBD2 matches 11 bases. There are 14 residues in the CDR3. The V gene end was trimmed by 7 bases and the J gene end by 1 base; junction bases not matched to a gene: 3. Germline V CDR1 and CDR2: MDHEN, SYDVKM. The DNA of the CDR3 is TGTGCCAGCATAAGACTAGCGGGGTCCTACGAGCAGTACTTC. Amino acid sequence: CASIRLAGSYEQYF.

The chain joins TRBV7-6 to TRBJ1-6; D unclear. CDR3 length equals 13 residues. CDR1 and CDR2 (germline): SGHVS, FNYEAQ. V lost 5 bases and J 14 bases, leaving 16 bases between the germline ends. The CDR3 region has the DNA TGTGCCAGCAGCCCCTCCTTGAGCGGCACCCTCCACTTT. As protein: CASSPSLSGTLHF.

This chain links TRBV25-1 with TRBJ2-7, with TRBD1 matching over 10 bases. Germline V gene sequence: CDR1 MGHDK, CDR2 SYGVNS. The CDR3 consists of 15 residues. Unmatched junction bases numbered 4, after V lost 2 bases and J lost 3 bases. CDR3 DNA: TGTGCCAGCAGTGAACCGGGACAGGGGTACTACGAGCAGTACTTC. Translating it yields CASSEPGQGYYEQYF.

The V call is TRBV6-5, the J call TRBJ1-1, with 7 bases lining up with TRBD1. Germline V gives CDR1 MNHEY, CDR2 SVGAGI. This CDR3 region has 15 residues. V gave up 7 bases and J gave up 1 base; unmatched junction bases: 9. The CDR3 sequence: CASTPTGVRNTEAFF. The CDR3 DNA is TGTGCCAGCACGCCAACAGGGGTTAGGAACACTGAAGCTTTCTTT.